A selection of T cell receptor beta chains follows, all from one sample in a study of cytomegalovirus exposure and HLA in healthy donors. Using immunoSEQ multiplex PCR, the repertoire was profiled, and TCRdb retains in-frame clones only, with some absent. The profile shows 150,000 or so clones, 65% to 90% of them singletons. The specimen was PBMCs. These TCRs come from a man between 45 and 60 years old in good health and CMV-seropositive. CDR3s include the opening cysteine and the closing phenylalanine or tryptophan. Fields, in order: CDR3 DNA, CDR3 protein, D gene, V gene, J gene, clone size. D genes are given only for firm matches. Clone size is shown for a subset of rows, as once, few, many or a class of expanded clone.

CDR3 DNA: TGTGCCAGCAGCCAACGCCAGGGTCCTGGAAACACCATATATTTT
CDR3 protein: CASSQRQGPGNTIYF
D gene: -
V gene: TRBV6-5
J gene: TRBJ1-3
clone size: once

CDR3 DNA: TGTGCCAGCAGCTTGTTTGGAGGGGAAAGCTCCTACGAGCAGTACTTC
CDR3 protein: CASSLFGGESSYEQYF
D gene: -
V gene: TRBV5-6
J gene: TRBJ2-7
clone size: once

CDR3 DNA: TGCGCCAGCAGCCAAGATATCGCAGCACAGATCTCTGGAAACACCATATATTTT
CDR3 protein: CASSQDIAAQISGNTIYF
D gene: -
V gene: TRBV4-1
J gene: TRBJ1-3
clone size: -

CDR3 DNA: TGTGCCAGCAGTTCAAGGCCGGGACAGCTACTATCTGGCTACACCTTC
CDR3 protein: CASSSRPGQLLSGYTF
D gene: TRBD1
V gene: TRBV27
J gene: TRBJ1-2
clone size: -

CDR3 DNA: TGTGCCAGCAGTATTGGAGCGGCCAACTATGGCTACACCTTC
CDR3 protein: CASSIGAANYGYTF
D gene: -
V gene: TRBV2
J gene: TRBJ1-2
clone size: once

CDR3 DNA: TGTGCCACCAGCAGAGATGCCACGGGTACTAATGAAAAACTGTTTTTT
CDR3 protein: CATSRDATGTNEKLFF
D gene: -
V gene: TRBV15
J gene: TRBJ1-4
clone size: -

CDR3 DNA: TGTGCCAGCGATACGGGGGGCGGCGCGTACAATGAGCAGTTCTTC
CDR3 protein: CASDTGGGAYNEQFF
D gene: -
V gene: TRBV7-2
J gene: TRBJ2-1
clone size: -

CDR3 DNA: TGTGCCAGTAGGTCGGGTGCCCTCACTGAAGCTTTCTTT
CDR3 protein: CASRSGALTEAFF
D gene: -
V gene: TRBV19
J gene: TRBJ1-1
clone size: once

CDR3 DNA: TGCGCCAGCAGCTTTAGAGGGGGCAGTGATTATTCGGCCGGTGGCCGCACTGAAGCTTTCTTT
CDR3 protein: CASSFRGGSDYSAGGRTEAFF
D gene: TRBD1
V gene: TRBV5-1
J gene: TRBJ1-1
clone size: -

CDR3 DNA: TGCGCCAGCAGCTTGGCCGGCACAGGGGCTGGCTACACCTTC
CDR3 protein: CASSLAGTGAGYTF
D gene: TRBD1
V gene: TRBV5-1
J gene: TRBJ1-2
clone size: -

CDR3 DNA: TGCAGCGTTGAAAGGGGAAGCACTGAAGCTTTCTTT
CDR3 protein: CSVERGSTEAFF
D gene: -
V gene: TRBV29-1
J gene: TRBJ1-1
clone size: -

CDR3 DNA: TGCGCCAGCAGCTCTGGACTAGCGGGAGGCACAGATACGCAGTATTTT
CDR3 protein: CASSSGLAGGTDTQYF
D gene: TRBD2
V gene: TRBV5-1
J gene: TRBJ2-3
clone size: -

CDR3 DNA: TGTGCCAGCAGCCTCGGACAGGGGAGCTGGCAGCCCCAGCATTTT
CDR3 protein: CASSLGQGSWQPQHF
D gene: TRBD1
V gene: TRBV11-2
J gene: TRBJ1-5
clone size: -

CDR3 DNA: TGTGCCAGCAGCCTCACCTTAGACAGCCTAAGGGATGGCTACACCTTC
CDR3 protein: CASSLTLDSLRDGYTF
D gene: -
V gene: TRBV7-6
J gene: TRBJ1-2
clone size: once

CDR3 DNA: TGCAGTGCCACGGACACTGAAGCTTTCTTT
CDR3 protein: CSATDTEAFF
D gene: -
V gene: TRBV20-1
J gene: TRBJ1-1
clone size: few

CDR3 DNA: TGTGCCAGCAGCACAATGGCTAGCGGGAGCACAGATACGCAGTATTTT
CDR3 protein: CASSTMASGSTDTQYF
D gene: TRBD2
V gene: TRBV11-3
J gene: TRBJ2-3
clone size: few

CDR3 DNA: TGCAGCGTAGCTAGCGGGAGAGCAGATACGCAGTATTTT
CDR3 protein: CSVASGRADTQYF
D gene: TRBD2
V gene: TRBV29-1
J gene: TRBJ2-3
clone size: -

CDR3 DNA: TGTGCCAGTAGTATAGGGCAGGGACTTGGCTACACCTTC
CDR3 protein: CASSIGQGLGYTF
D gene: -
V gene: TRBV19
J gene: TRBJ1-2
clone size: -

CDR3 DNA: TGTGCCATCAGTAGGGCATTTCAGGGCGACCGAAATGAGCAGTTCTTC
CDR3 protein: CAISRAFQGDRNEQFF
D gene: -
V gene: TRBV10-3
J gene: TRBJ2-1
clone size: -

CDR3 DNA: TGTGCCAGCAGTTTCTTAGCGGGAGGACCCACCGGGGAGCTGTTTTTT
CDR3 protein: CASSFLAGGPTGELFF
D gene: TRBD2
V gene: TRBV27
J gene: TRBJ2-2
clone size: -

CDR3 DNA: TGCGCCAGCAGCCTGGCCCCTTTCCGGACAGGGGACGCCGGGGGCACTGAAGCTTTCTTT
CDR3 protein: CASSLAPFRTGDAGGTEAFF
D gene: TRBD1
V gene: TRBV5-1
J gene: TRBJ1-1
clone size: -

CDR3 DNA: TGCGCCAGCAGCCAGGGACAGGGGTCCTACAATGAGCAGTTCTTC
CDR3 protein: CASSQGQGSYNEQFF
D gene: TRBD1
V gene: TRBV4-1
J gene: TRBJ2-1
clone size: -

CDR3 DNA: TGCGCCAGCAGCTCACGACCGCAGGGTGCAACTAATGAAAAACTGTTTTTT
CDR3 protein: CASSSRPQGATNEKLFF
D gene: -
V gene: TRBV5-1
J gene: TRBJ1-4
clone size: -

CDR3 DNA: TGTGCCAGCAGCGGACATCGGGACAGGGTGACCTACGAGCAGTACTTC
CDR3 protein: CASSGHRDRVTYEQYF
D gene: TRBD1
V gene: TRBV11-2
J gene: TRBJ2-7
clone size: -

CDR3 DNA: TGCAGCGTGTTGGGACAGGGACAAGAGACCCAGTACTTC
CDR3 protein: CSVLGQGQETQYF
D gene: TRBD1
V gene: TRBV29-1
J gene: TRBJ2-5
clone size: few

CDR3 DNA: TGTGCCAGCACCTGGTCCCCAGAGACAGGTGGCTACACCTTC
CDR3 protein: CASTWSPETGGYTF
D gene: -
V gene: TRBV2
J gene: TRBJ1-2
clone size: -

CDR3 DNA: TGTGCCAGTAGTATCGGGGGAGCCTCTGGAAACACCATATATTTT
CDR3 protein: CASSIGGASGNTIYF
D gene: -
V gene: TRBV19
J gene: TRBJ1-3
clone size: once

CDR3 DNA: TGTGCCAGCAGTGACACTCACAGGGGGGGTCCGGATACGCAGTATTTT
CDR3 protein: CASSDTHRGGPDTQYF
D gene: -
V gene: TRBV6-4
J gene: TRBJ2-3
clone size: -

CDR3 DNA: TGCGCCAGCAGCCTCGACAGGAGTGGGGAAGCTTTCTTT
CDR3 protein: CASSLDRSGEAFF
D gene: -
V gene: TRBV5-1
J gene: TRBJ1-1
clone size: -

CDR3 DNA: TGTGCCAGCAGGATAGGACAGGGCCGAAGGTACACTGAAGCTTTCTTT
CDR3 protein: CASRIGQGRRYTEAFF
D gene: TRBD1
V gene: TRBV4-2
J gene: TRBJ1-1
clone size: once

CDR3 DNA: TGTGCCAGCAGCGAGACAGGGGGCCTGTTCCAGTCCCAGCATTTT
CDR3 protein: CASSETGGLFQSQHF
D gene: TRBD1
V gene: TRBV27
J gene: TRBJ1-5
clone size: -

CDR3 DNA: TGTGCCAGTATTACAGGTATGAACACTGAAGCTTTCTTT
CDR3 protein: CASITGMNTEAFF
D gene: -
V gene: TRBV6-5
J gene: TRBJ1-1
clone size: -

CDR3 DNA: TGTGCCAGCGGAGCGGGTTTAGTGGAGACCCAGTACTTC
CDR3 protein: CASGAGLVETQYF
D gene: -
V gene: TRBV2
J gene: TRBJ2-5
clone size: -

CDR3 DNA: TGCGCCAGCAGCCCCGGACAGATCAATCAGCCCCAGCATTTT
CDR3 protein: CASSPGQINQPQHF
D gene: -
V gene: TRBV4-1
J gene: TRBJ1-5
clone size: -

CDR3 DNA: TGTGCCAGCAGCTTCCTTAACTCTGGGGCCAACGTCCTGACTTTC
CDR3 protein: CASSFLNSGANVLTF
D gene: -
V gene: TRBV11-2
J gene: TRBJ2-6
clone size: -

CDR3 DNA: TGTGCCACCAGCAGAGTAGGACAGGGGAGTACCGGGGAGCTGTTTTTT
CDR3 protein: CATSRVGQGSTGELFF
D gene: TRBD1
V gene: TRBV15
J gene: TRBJ2-2
clone size: once

CDR3 DNA: TGCGCCAGCAGCACCCGCACGGACAGGGCGAACACTGAAGCTTTCTTT
CDR3 protein: CASSTRTDRANTEAFF
D gene: TRBD1
V gene: TRBV5-1
J gene: TRBJ1-1
clone size: -

CDR3 DNA: TGTGCCAGCAGCTTAGCAGGGCAGGGGACGGACACTGAAGCTTTCTTT
CDR3 protein: CASSLAGQGTDTEAFF
D gene: -
V gene: TRBV7-2
J gene: TRBJ1-1
clone size: -

CDR3 DNA: TGTTCCAGCAGCTTAGAACGGACTAGCGGGAAGAGGTCCTACGAGCAGTACTTC
CDR3 protein: CSSSLERTSGKRSYEQYF
D gene: TRBD2
V gene: TRBV7-9
J gene: TRBJ2-7
clone size: -

CDR3 DNA: TGTGCCAGCAGGAAACTGACTGCCCTGGAGCAGTACTTC
CDR3 protein: CASRKLTALEQYF
D gene: -
V gene: TRBV27
J gene: TRBJ2-7
clone size: -

CDR3 DNA: TGCGCCAGCAGCCAAAGAGAGGGGGCCGGCTATGGCTACACCTTC
CDR3 protein: CASSQREGAGYGYTF
D gene: TRBD1
V gene: TRBV4-1
J gene: TRBJ1-2
clone size: -

CDR3 DNA: TGTGCCAGCAGTCATTTGGCTAGCGGGGCGGAGACCCAGTACTTC
CDR3 protein: CASSHLASGAETQYF
D gene: TRBD2
V gene: TRBV25-1
J gene: TRBJ2-5
clone size: once

CDR3 DNA: TGTGCCAGCAGCTCGTCCGGGAAGAACACCGGGGAGCTGTTTTTT
CDR3 protein: CASSSSGKNTGELFF
D gene: -
V gene: TRBV7-9
J gene: TRBJ2-2
clone size: -